This section outlines one TCR beta chain sequence together with its context. The specificity of this receptor is unknown. No base quality values were provided; no much bigger clone lies one nucleotide off. This sample was included in a study of T cells after yellow fever vaccination (dated by TCRdb to the late 2010s). Looking at the study overall: The SMART-Seq v4 Ultra Low Input RNA kit was used to prepare libraries from fractions with low cell numbers. To follow T-cell clones before and after primary and booster YFV17D yellow fever vaccination, bulk TCR alpha and beta repertoires were sequenced over time. The cohort comprised two healthy male donors, one aged 18 to 29 and one aged 30 to 40 years. Blood was drawn at multiple timepoints before and after primary and secondary immunization, with bulk PBMC replicates and cell subsets isolated. Results the study describes overall, beyond this receptor: After the booster, most of the clones that had expanded following primary vaccination were detected again (almost 98% of CD4 and 80% to 90% of CD8), which suggests that memory was broadly maintained. A small share of clonotypes occurred in both CD4 and CD8 compartments, likely arising from convergent recombination. Computational filtering was needed because FACS-sorted repertoires could contain abundant contaminating clonotypes from the bulk population. Compared with the primary T-cell response, the secondary T-cell response was faster but weaker, reaching its peak on day 5 rather than on day 15. Because the study included only a couple of donors, the extent to which the findings can be generalized is limited.

This sample's treatment or condition label indicates: live attenuated yellow fever vaccine strain. Two biological replicates of bulk PBMCs were collected at each blood-draw timepoint. A standard Ficoll-Paque protocol was used to isolate PBMCs from peripheral blood. RNA was extracted with TriZol from bulk PBMCs, CD4 and CD8 fractions, and dextramer-positive and dextramer-negative fractions. Synthesis of TCR cDNA relied on 5'RACE template switching, a step that introduced a universal primer site along with unique molecular identifiers. cDNA synthesis was primed from both the TCR alpha and TCR beta constant segments. Libraries were amplified in two PCR steps, with sample barcodes and sequencing adapters added in the second step. Sequencing of the libraries was done on either Illumina HiSeq 2500 (2x100 bp) or NovaSeq (2x150 bp). Concerning the study's data processing: Reads were demultiplexed and collapsed into UMI consensus sequences with MIGEC, and V(D)J alignment was performed with MiXCR. Vaccine-responding clonotypes were identified with edgeR using replicate PBMC samples, with FDR below 0.01 and a log2 fold change above 5 up to day 15 being required. Each bulk clonotype received a CD4 or CD8 identity based on whether the sequenced CD4 or CD8 repertoire contained that clonotype at higher abundance. TCRdb's own reprocessing of the public reads used fastp at Q25 and MiXCR and kept productive beta chains. CDR3 protein sequences are deduplicated, and each keeps its most common genes and DNA. The V and J calls follow TCRdb's processing rather than the paper's. Within this sample are almost 600,000 distinct CDR3 sequences, with 13% of them counted one time only. The ten biggest clones cover about 14% of the sample.

The germline V gene (reference sequence) sets CDR1 to DFQATT and CDR2 to SNEGSKA. CDR3 length: 15 amino acids, cysteine to phenylalanine. Of the read, only the CDR3 DNA is kept; its 45 bases are in frame from base 1. V is shortened by 5 bases, J by 4 bases, and the region joining them spans 21 bases. This chain is built from TRBV20-1 and TRBJ2-7, and the D gene may be TRBD2, 5 bases matching. The source was PBMCs, collected on the day of the yellow fever booster vaccination. The clonotype originates from a man aged 30 to 39 who received the YFV17D yellow fever vaccine. CDR3 loop: CSARSLETGSYEQYF. The nucleotide sequence reads TGCAGTGCTCGTTCCCTAGAAACGGGATCTTACGAGCAGTACTTC.